This T cell receptor (beta chain) was profiled in a study of cytomegalovirus exposure and HLA in healthy donors. The PCR had 60 Vbeta and 13 Jbeta primers. Only in-frame clones appear in the TCRdb table, and some are missing; sequencing was by immunoSEQ multiplex PCR. The sample lists about 71,000 clones; about 70% were seen once. The germline V gene encodes CDR1 SQVTM and CDR2 ANQGSEA. The CDR3 totals 13 residues. Trimming shortened V by 5 bases and J by 3 bases, and 14 bases separated the two germline ends. This clone showed up just a few times. Its specificity is unknown. Study-wide results and limits: Associated with HLA alleles at 0.05 false discovery rate in a later analysis were approximately 17,000 TCR beta sequences.

The TCR comes from a woman aged 45-65 years in good health and CMV-seropositive. The genes are TRBV29-1 and TRBJ2-7, with D tentatively TRBD1 (7 bases). Sequencing used PBMCs. The CDR3 protein is CSVQGGLGYEQYF. In DNA form, the CDR3 reads TGCAGCGTTCAGGGGGGTTTAGGCTACGAGCAGTACTTC.